This TCR beta chain appears in the sequencing data of a study of Ad26.COV2.S vaccination and SARS-CoV-2 variants (dated by TCRdb to about 2021). General notes on the study: Vaccine-arm donors were drawn from COV1001, a multicentre, randomized, double-blind, placebo-controlled phase I-IIa trial of Ad26.COV2.S in healthy adults. Ad26.COV2.S was administered intramuscularly at 5 x 10^10 or 1 x 10^11 viral particles, either as a single shot or as two shots given 56 days apart. TCRbeta repertoire sequencing was used to assess the specificity and breadth of SARS-CoV-2-reactive T cell receptors after Ad26.COV2.S vaccination. The TCR-sequenced set comprised around 30 samples: some 19 Ad26.COV2.S vaccine recipients, 5 placebo recipients and 8 SARS-CoV-2 convalescent individuals. Participants in the trial were split at random into five groups of five each, receiving low-dose or high-dose Ad26.COV2.S once or twice, or else placebo on both occasions. Investigators remained blinded to trial group allocation during experiments and outcome assessment.

On the study overall, not on this receptor specifically: Comparable non-spike TCR breadth was observed between vaccine and placebo recipients, consistent with only spike being contained in the vaccine. It was noted by the authors that total T cell responses may have been underestimated by the TCR breadth and depth analyses. After vaccination, substantial breadth of spike-specific CD8+ and CD4+ T cell responses was reported. Spike-specific TCR breadth was higher in Ad26.COV2.S recipients than in placebo recipients (P = 0.0014). The study lacked the statistical power to compare responses across vaccine doses or regimens.

TCRbeta CDR3 regions were sequenced with the immunoSEQ Assay. After extraction, genomic DNA underwent amplification by bias-controlled multiplex PCR, followed by high-throughput sequencing. On the study's bioinformatics: To quantify the absolute abundance of each unique TCRbeta CDR3 region, sequences were collapsed and filtered. T cell fraction was estimated by normalizing TCRbeta template counts to usable DNA, with usable DNA measured through amplification of reference genes found in all nucleated cells. Repertoire TCRs were annotated as SARS-CoV-2-specific when V gene, CDR3 amino acid sequence and J gene were exactly matched to a known reactive TCR set. The reference SARS-CoV-2 TCR set was obtained from MIRA and was filtered for enrichment in COVID-19-positive ImmuneCODE repertoires, whereby public or cross-reactive TCRs were removed. Based on the MIRA antigens, annotated TCRs were further analysed at the level of specific ORF or position within ORF. Breadth was defined as the number of annotated unique rearrangements divided by the total number of unique productive rearrangements, and depth was defined as the summed frequency of the annotated unique rearrangements. Two-sided Wilcoxon rank-sum tests were used to compare TCR breadth between groups. The table comes from immuneACCESS by way of TCRdb, which keeps in-frame sequences with V and J called. Part of the clones is missing from these tables; in studies checked, under half for an unresolved V gene and the rest for unknown reasons. From that table come the V and J calls and clone size; the DNA was used to work out D and trimming. In all, the sample holds about 350,000 clones, and around 88% of those were seen once. Around 10% of the sample is held by the ten biggest clonotypes.

The treatment or condition label, read with the paper, signifies: 15 to 20 received Ad26.COV2.S at low or high dose, single or two shots; 5 received placebo; per-sample allocation not given. For vaccine and placebo recipients, the sequenced repertoires came from samples collected on day 63 after the first injection. Between 29 July and 7 August 2020, Cohort 1b enrolled some 25 adults aged 18-55 years at one site in Boston, USA. Ad26.COV2.S was a replication-incompetent adenovirus type 26 vector that expressed a prefusion-stabilized SARS-CoV-2 spike protein derived from the original Wuhan strain. The CDR3 starts with the cysteine, ends with the phenylalanine, and has 13 residues. Left in the record is the CDR3 DNA by itself, 39 bases read in frame from the first base. Trimming accounts for 5 bases at V and 10 bases at J, while the number of junction bases matched to no gene is 9. Note on this clone: Its antigen is currently not known. Nothing much larger sits one base from this clone, and base qualities are not available.

The TCR originated in a person aged 18-60 years who received the Ad26.COV2.S COVID-19 vaccine or a placebo. Recombination joined TRBV12-3 or TRBV12-4 with TRBJ1-2, with TRBD1 identical over 8 junction bases. The starting material was peripheral blood, obtained in a trial of Ad26.COV2.S vaccine versus placebo. This receptor has the CDR3 CASSLRPDRAYTF. In nucleotide form, the sequence is TGTGCCAGCAGTCTACGCCCGGACAGGGCCTACACCTTC.